This passage covers 27 T cell receptor beta chains from one sample sequenced in a study of shared clonotypes between healthy human individuals. Repertoires were generated with immunoSEQ multiplex PCR, while TCRdb's copy carries only in-frame clones and drops some. Among 2 million to 3 million clones listed, more than 85% were seen once. The sequenced sample consisted of naive CD4+ T cells from PBMCs. Sample subset: CD45RA+ positively selected. Receptors were obtained from a man younger than 35 in good health. Some clones in this sample may be carry-over from other donors' samples.

The chain joins TRBV7-8 to TRBJ2-1; 7 bases line up with TRBD2. The CDR3 sequence is 18 residues long. Germline V gene lookup returns CDR1 SGHVS and CDR2 FQNEAQ. V shed 3 bases, J shed 7 bases, and the junction held 18 bases outside the gene matches. DNA of the CDR3: TGTGCCAGCAGCTTGGGCACGCCGGGGAGGGCACGGCGTAATGAGCAGTTCTTC. Amino acids: CASSLGTPGRARRNEQFF.

This chain links TRBV4-1 with TRBJ1-4; 9 nucleotides match TRBD1. The CDR3 loop spans 18 amino acids. V was clipped by 4 bases and J by 5 bases; unmatched bases: 14. Germline CDR1 MGHRA, CDR2 YSYEKL. DNA for the CDR3: TGCGCCAGCAGCCGAAAGGGGGGGACAGGGTGGGACAATGAAAAACTGTTTTTT. Protein product: CASSRKGGTGWDNEKLFF.

The rearrangement uses TRBV28 and TRBJ1-2, with D unclear. The CDR3 is made up of 15 amino acids. Deletions cut 1 base from V and 7 bases from J, with 16 bases between. Germline assignment: CDR1 MDHEN and CDR2 SYDVKM. DNA for the CDR3: TGTGCCAGCAGTTTATTGACTCGTCAACGGAGTGGCTACACCTTC. The encoded protein is CASSLLTRQRSGYTF.

The chain carries TRBV12-5 and TRBJ2-2, with D possibly TRBD2 on 6 matching bases. The V end was cut by 2 bases, the J end by 1 base, with 11 bases between. The V gene's germline CDR1 is LGHNT and CDR2 FRNRAP. CDR3 length: 16 amino acids. The CDR3 DNA follows: TGTGCTAGTGGTTTGAGCACGGGAGAGAACACCGGGGAGCTGTTTTTT. The encoded protein is CASGLSTGENTGELFF.

On this clone itself: Other DNA sequences within the sample encode an identical CDR3. The chain combines TRBV6-5 with TRBJ2-6; D remains ambiguous. V was shortened by 3 bases and J by 0 bases, with 9 bases between the two germline ends. This CDR3 has 16 residues. CDR1 is MNHEY, CDR2 SVGAGI, per germline. CDR3 sequence: CASSYGDSSGANVLTF. The CDR3, as DNA: TGTGCCAGCAGTTATGGCGATAGCTCTGGGGCCAACGTCCTGACTTTC.

The J gene is TRBJ2-1, the V gene TRBV10-3; D perhaps matches TRBD2 (5 bases). This CDR3 has 12 residues. Germline loops: CDR1 ENHRY, CDR2 SYGVKD. V gave up 3 bases and J gave up 8 bases, with 8 bases separating them. The CDR3 region is CAISDGGYEQFF. The CDR3 DNA is TGTGCCATCAGTGATGGCGGGTATGAGCAGTTCTTC.

This chain uses TRBV5-4 with TRBJ2-3; 11 bases align to TRBD2. Germline values: CDR1 SGHNT, CDR2 YYREEE (reference sequence). V trimming: 6 bases; J trimming: 2 bases; junction bases outside the gene matches: 5. The CDR3 loop spans 15 amino acids. The CDR3 DNA reads TGTGCCAGCAATGATAGCGGGGGGGACACAGATACGCAGTATTTT. Translated, it gives CASNDSGGDTDTQYF.

The chain links TRBV9 to TRBJ2-1; 7 bases fit TRBD2. CDR3 length: 15 amino acids. Looked up from germline, CDR1 is SGDLS and CDR2 is YYNGEE. Trimming cost V 3 bases and J 9 bases; bases outside gene matches: 12. CDR3 sequence: CASSAPGTTPSEQFF. For the CDR3, the DNA is TGTGCCAGCAGCGCCCCCGGGACTACCCCTAGTGAGCAGTTCTTC. The entire variable domain, with the rest obtained from reference TRBV9 and TRBJ2-1, is as follows: DSGVTQTPKHLITATGQRVTLRCSPRSGDLSVYWYQQSLDQGLQFLIQYYNGEERAKGNILERFSAQQFPDLHSELNLSSLELGDSALYFCASSAPGTTPSEQFFGPGTRLTVL.

J is TRBJ2-5 and V is TRBV7-8; a weak D match, TRBD1 (5 bases). Between the trimmed V and J ends, which lost 4 bases and 5 bases, there was a span of 14 bases. This CDR3 is built from 14 residues. Germline V gene sequence: CDR1 SGHVS, CDR2 FQNEAQ. The chain's CDR3 is CASSSPGRDETQYF. CDR3 in DNA: TGTGCCAGCAGCTCCCCAGGGCGAGACGAGACCCAGTACTTC. Filled out from reference TRBV7-8 and TRBJ2-5, the complete variable domain reads GAGVSQSPRYKVAKRGQDVALRCDPISGHVSLFWYQQALGQGPEFLTYFQNEAQLDKSGLPSDRFFAERPEGSVSTLKIQRTQQEDSAVYLCASSSPGRDETQYFGPGTRLLVL.

V gene TRBV6-1 combines with J gene TRBJ2-7; the D gene is possibly TRBD2 (6 bases). The CDR3 extends over 17 amino acids. CDR1 is MNHNS, CDR2 SASEGT, per germline. Deletions cut 4 bases from V and 0 bases from J, with 19 bases between. The CDR3: CASSVGYSGQSSYEQYF. CDR3 DNA: TGTGCCAGCAGTGTGGGATATAGCGGCCAGAGCTCCTACGAGCAGTACTTC.

The chain uses TRBV7-2 and TRBJ2-2; D unclear. V was trimmed by 3 bases and J by 5 bases, leaving 13 bases between them. Germline CDR1 SGHTA, CDR2 FQGNSA. The CDR3 contains 15 residues. CDR3 protein: CASSFRSGLTGELFF. In DNA, the CDR3 is TGTGCCAGCAGCTTCCGGTCCGGGCTGACCGGGGAGCTGTTTTTT.

This clone was seen once. The V call is TRBV9, the J call TRBJ2-5; possible D gene TRBD2, 5 bases. V dropped 4 bases and J dropped 3 bases, with 13 bases sitting between them. Germline V gives CDR1 SGDLS, CDR2 YYNGEE. CDR3 length equals 14 residues. The CDR3 nucleotides are TGTGCCAGCAGCTCCCGCAGAGCGGAAGAGACCCAGTACTTC. Translating it yields CASSSRRAEETQYF. Drawing the rest from reference TRBV9 and TRBJ2-5, the complete variable domain is DSGVTQTPKHLITATGQRVTLRCSPRSGDLSVYWYQQSLDQGLQFLIQYYNGEERAKGNILERFSAQQFPDLHSELNLSSLELGDSALYFCASSSRRAEETQYFGPGTRLLVL.

V is TRBV15 and J is TRBJ2-2; D tentatively reads TRBD1 or TRBD2 (5 bases each). Germline CDR1 is LNHNV and CDR2 is YYDKDF (reference sequence). This CDR3 contains 18 residues. Deletions cut 1 base from V and 0 bases from J, with 15 bases between. The CDR3 DNA is TGTGCCACCAGCAGAGGTTTATTGGGGGAATCGAACACCGGGGAGCTGTTTTTT. This encodes CATSRGLLGESNTGELFF.

CDR3 sequence reads: CASSTASGRTTGELFF. The CDR3, as DNA: TGTGCCAGCAGCACCGCTAGCGGGAGGACCACCGGGGAGCTGTTTTTT. The chain is built from TRBV11-3 and TRBJ2-2; 11 positions match TRBD2. Germline trimming cut 5 bases from V and 4 bases from J; bases unmatched to any gene: 6. The CDR3 spans 16 residues. Germline V gene lookup returns CDR1 SGHNT and CDR2 YENEEA.

The V gene is TRBV7-2, the J gene TRBJ1-1; possibly TRBD1 for D (5 bases). The CDR3 is 17 residues long. V gave up 5 bases and J gave up 1 base, with 20 bases separating them. Germline V gives CDR1 SGHTA, CDR2 FQGNSA. The DNA for the CDR3 is TGTGCCAGCAGCACACGGAGAGGCAGGGAGGGGAACACTGAAGCTTTCTTT. Translated: CASSTRRGREGNTEAFF. Variable domain in full (rest from reference TRBV7-2 and TRBJ1-1): GAGVSQSPSNKVTEKGKDVELRCDPISGHTALYWYRQSLGQGLEFLIYFQGNSAPDKSGLPSDRFSAERTGGSVSTLTIQRTQQEDSAVYLCASSTRRGREGNTEAFFGQGTRLTVV.

V usage is TRBV7-2 and J usage is TRBJ2-1, with D tentatively TRBD1 or TRBD2 (6 bases each). The length of the CDR3 is 12 residues. The ends were cut back, 1 base at V and 14 bases at J, with 12 bases in the middle. Germline V lookup: CDR1 SGHTA, CDR2 FQGNSA. In DNA, the CDR3 is TGTGCCAGCAGCTTAGGTTGGAGGGGGAAGTTCTTC. It specifies CASSLGWRGKFF.

This clone was observed a single time. The rearrangement links TRBV30 to TRBJ1-4, with 10 bases matching TRBD1. The junction had 17 bases not matched to a gene; V was cut back by 5 bases and J by 8 bases. The CDR3 extends over 17 amino acids. Germline lookup yields CDR1 GTSNPN and CDR2 SVGIG (reference sequence). The CDR3 sequence is CAWHYSGTGVWDEKLFF. The CDR3, as DNA: TGTGCCTGGCATTACTCCGGGACAGGGGTATGGGACGAAAAACTGTTTTTT.

The chain is built from TRBV6-5 and TRBJ1-2, with 9 bases identical to TRBD1. CDR3 length equals 16 residues. V trimming: 4 bases; J trimming: 5 bases; junction bases outside the gene matches: 11. The germline V gene encodes CDR1 MNHEY and CDR2 SVGAGI. Here the CDR3 reads CASSFLHRGQGYGYTF. The CDR3 DNA follows: TGTGCCAGCAGTTTTTTACACAGGGGGCAAGGGTATGGCTACACCTTC.

The CDR3 DNA reads as TGCGCCAGCAGTGATAGGGGTCAGCCCCAGCATTTT. This translates into CASSDRGQPQHF. The rearrangement uses TRBV10-1 and TRBJ1-5, with a weak D call TRBD1 (5 bases). Germline V gene lookup returns CDR1 WNHNN and CDR2 SYGVQD (reference sequence). This CDR3 is 12 amino acids long. The germline V and J ends were trimmed by 3 bases and 6 bases, with 6 bases remaining between them.

The chain employs TRBV4-3 and TRBJ2-7; TRBD2 matches 8 bases. Trimming cost V 1 base and J 0 bases; bases outside gene matches: 11. This CDR3 has 18 residues. CDR1 is LGHNA and CDR2 is YSLEER in the germline V gene. CDR3 DNA: TGCGCCAGCAGCCAAGGGGAGGGACTAGAGCGTAGCTCCTACGAGCAGTACTTC. It translates to CASSQGEGLERSSYEQYF.

The V and J genes are TRBV30 and TRBJ2-3; D is perhaps TRBD2 (6 bases). Deletions cut 4 bases from V and 0 bases from J, with 14 bases between. CDR1 is GTSNPN, CDR2 SVGIG, per germline (reference sequence). The CDR3 runs to 15 residues. Written as DNA, the CDR3 is TGTGCCTGGACCGGGGACTCCCCGAGCACAGATACGCAGTATTTT. Encoded protein: CAWTGDSPSTDTQYF. The whole variable domain, filled in from reference TRBV30 and TRBJ2-3, reads SQTIHQWPATLVQPVGSPLSLECTVEGTSNPNLYWYRQAAGRGLQLLFYSVGIGQISSEVPQNLSASRPQDRQFILSSKKLLLSDSGFYLCAWTGDSPSTDTQYFGPGTRLTVL.

The rearrangement links TRBV5-1 to TRBJ2-1; 10 nucleotides agree with TRBD2. With V trimmed by 5 bases and J by 4 bases, 6 bases remained unmatched. Germline V gene data show CDR1 as SGHRS and CDR2 as YFSETQ. The CDR3 is 15 amino acids. In DNA form, the CDR3 reads TGCGCCAGCAGGCCCCGGACTAGCGGTTACAATGAGCAGTTCTTC. Translated: CASRPRTSGYNEQFF.

The V and J genes are TRBV29-1 and TRBJ1-4, with no clear D. This CDR3 has 12 residues. The germline CDR1 and CDR2 sequences are SQVTM and ANQGSEA. Between the trimmed V and J ends, which lost 5 bases and 7 bases, there was a span of 11 bases. For the CDR3, the DNA is TGCAGCGTTCGCAGTTTAGCTGAAAAACTGTTTTTT. This sequence encodes CSVRSLAEKLFF. The full variable domain, with the rest looked up from reference TRBV29-1 and TRBJ1-4, is SAVISQKPSRDICQRGTSLTIQCQVDSQVTMMFWYRQQPGQSLTLIATANQGSEATYESGFVIDKFPISRPNLTFSTLTVSNMSPEDSSIYLCSVRSLAEKLFFGSGTQLSVL.

CDR3 region: CASTNGPSYGYTF. CDR3 in DNA: TGTGCCAGCACGAACGGGCCCAGCTATGGCTACACCTTC. The gene calls are TRBV6-5 and TRBJ1-2, with D unresolved. The CDR3 is 13 residues long. V lost 7 bases and J lost 4, with 13 bases in between. Germline V lookup: CDR1 MNHEY, CDR2 SVGAGI.

This chain connects TRBV5-1 to TRBJ1-1; D is ambiguous. Trimming shortened V by 3 bases and J by 3 bases, and 12 bases separated the two germline ends. This CDR3 spans 14 amino acids. The germline V gene has CDR1 SGHRS and CDR2 YFSETQ. CDR3 nucleotides: TGCGCCAGCAGCTACTATGGTGGGGACACTGAAGCTTTCTTT. Its translation: CASSYYGGDTEAFF.

Comments on this clone: Other nucleotide sequences from this sample produce the same CDR3. The V call is TRBV18, the J call TRBJ1-4; D unresolved. The CDR3 sequence is 14 residues long. Germline V CDR1 and CDR2: KGHSH, LQKENI. Trimming took 6 bases from V and 0 from J, leaving 8 bases between them. The CDR3 region has the DNA TGTGCCAGCTCCCCTGTGGCAACTAATGAAAAACTGTTTTTT. Its translation: CASSPVATNEKLFF.

The chain has TRBV5-1 and TRBJ2-4, with TRBD1 identical over 10 bases. The V and J ends lost 4 bases and 1 base, in that order; junction bases with no gene match: 5. The CDR3 extends over 16 amino acids. Germline values: CDR1 SGHRS, CDR2 YFSETQ. CDR3 sequence: CASSPGQGSAKNIQYF. CDR3 sequence (DNA): TGCGCCAGCAGCCCGGGACAGGGGTCGGCCAAAAACATTCAGTACTTC.